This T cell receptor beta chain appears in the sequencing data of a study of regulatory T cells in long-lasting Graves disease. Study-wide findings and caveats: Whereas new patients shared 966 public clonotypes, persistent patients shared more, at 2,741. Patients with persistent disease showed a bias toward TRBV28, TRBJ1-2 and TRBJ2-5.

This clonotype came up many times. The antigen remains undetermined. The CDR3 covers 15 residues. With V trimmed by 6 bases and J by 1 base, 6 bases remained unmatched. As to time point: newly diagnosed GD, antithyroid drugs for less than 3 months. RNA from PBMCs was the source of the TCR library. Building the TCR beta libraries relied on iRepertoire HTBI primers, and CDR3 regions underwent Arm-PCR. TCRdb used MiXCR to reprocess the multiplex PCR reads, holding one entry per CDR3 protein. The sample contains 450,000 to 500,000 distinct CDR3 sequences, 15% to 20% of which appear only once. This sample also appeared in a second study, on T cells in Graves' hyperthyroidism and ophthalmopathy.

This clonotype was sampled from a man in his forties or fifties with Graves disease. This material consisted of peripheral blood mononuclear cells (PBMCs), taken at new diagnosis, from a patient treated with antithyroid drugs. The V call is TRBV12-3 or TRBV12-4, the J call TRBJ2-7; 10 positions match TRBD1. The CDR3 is CASRADRGRSYEQYF. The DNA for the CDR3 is TGTGCCAGCAGAGCTGACAGGGGGCGGTCCTACGAGCAGTACTTC.